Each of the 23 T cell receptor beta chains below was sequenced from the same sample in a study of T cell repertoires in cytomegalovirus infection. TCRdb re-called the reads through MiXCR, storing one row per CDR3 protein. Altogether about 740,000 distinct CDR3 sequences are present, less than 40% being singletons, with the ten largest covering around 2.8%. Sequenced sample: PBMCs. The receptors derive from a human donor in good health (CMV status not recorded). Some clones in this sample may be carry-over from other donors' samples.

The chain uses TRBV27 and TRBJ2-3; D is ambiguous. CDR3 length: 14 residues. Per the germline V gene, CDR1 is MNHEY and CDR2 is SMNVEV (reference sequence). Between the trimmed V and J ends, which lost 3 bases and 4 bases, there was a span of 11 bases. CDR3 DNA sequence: TGTGCCAGCAGTTTCTCGGCTATAGCAGATACGCAGTATTTT. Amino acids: CASSFSAIADTQYF.

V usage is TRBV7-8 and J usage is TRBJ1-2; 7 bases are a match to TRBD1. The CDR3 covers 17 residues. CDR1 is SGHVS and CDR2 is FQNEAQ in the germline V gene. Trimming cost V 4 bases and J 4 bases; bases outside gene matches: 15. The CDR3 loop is CASSSRTGSREGYGYTF. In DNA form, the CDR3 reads TGTGCCAGCAGCTCCAGGACAGGCAGCAGAGAAGGCTATGGCTACACCTTC.

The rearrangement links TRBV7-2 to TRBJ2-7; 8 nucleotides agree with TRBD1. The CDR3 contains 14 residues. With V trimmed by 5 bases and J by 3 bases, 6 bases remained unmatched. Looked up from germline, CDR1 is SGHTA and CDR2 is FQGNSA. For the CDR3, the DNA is TGTGCCAGCAGCCGCACGGACAGGGTCTACGAGCAGTACTTC. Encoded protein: CASSRTDRVYEQYF.

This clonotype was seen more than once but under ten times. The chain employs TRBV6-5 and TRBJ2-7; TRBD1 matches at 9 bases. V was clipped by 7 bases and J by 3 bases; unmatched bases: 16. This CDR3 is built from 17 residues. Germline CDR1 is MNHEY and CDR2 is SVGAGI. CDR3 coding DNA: TGTGCCAGCACCGATCCGGGACAGGGCACTGGCGGCTACGAGCAGTACTTC. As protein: CASTDPGQGTGGYEQYF.

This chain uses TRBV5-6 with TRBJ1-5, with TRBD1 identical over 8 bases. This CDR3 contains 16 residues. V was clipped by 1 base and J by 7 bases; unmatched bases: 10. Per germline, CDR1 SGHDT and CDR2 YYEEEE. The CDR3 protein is CASSLQVGQGTQPQHF. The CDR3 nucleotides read TGTGCCAGCAGCTTGCAGGTAGGACAGGGCACCCAGCCCCAGCATTTT. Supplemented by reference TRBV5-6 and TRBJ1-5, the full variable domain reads DAGVTQSPTHLIKTRGQQVTLRCSPKSGHDTVSWYQQALGQGPQFIFQYYEEEERQRGNFPDRFSGHQFPNYSSELNVNALLLGDSALYLCASSLQVGQGTQPQHFGDGTRLSIL.

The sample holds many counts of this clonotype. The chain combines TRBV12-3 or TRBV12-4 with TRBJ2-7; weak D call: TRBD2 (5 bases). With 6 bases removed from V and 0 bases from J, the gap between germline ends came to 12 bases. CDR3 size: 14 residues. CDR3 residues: CASSDSGYSYEQYF. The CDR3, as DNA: TGTGCCAGCAGCGATTCGGGATACTCCTACGAGCAGTACTTC.

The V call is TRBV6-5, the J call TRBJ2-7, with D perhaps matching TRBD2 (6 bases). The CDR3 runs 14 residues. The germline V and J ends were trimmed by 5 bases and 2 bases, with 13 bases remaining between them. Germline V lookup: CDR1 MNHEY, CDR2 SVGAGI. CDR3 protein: CASSTTGLPYEQYF. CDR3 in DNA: TGTGCCAGCAGTACTACGGGACTCCCCTACGAGCAGTACTTC.

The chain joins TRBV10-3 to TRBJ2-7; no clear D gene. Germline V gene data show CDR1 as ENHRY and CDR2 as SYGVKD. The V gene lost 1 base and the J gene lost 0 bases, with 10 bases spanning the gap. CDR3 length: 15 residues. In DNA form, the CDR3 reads TGTGCCATCAGTGAGTTTACTCCCCGCTCCTACGAGCAGTACTTC. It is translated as CAISEFTPRSYEQYF.

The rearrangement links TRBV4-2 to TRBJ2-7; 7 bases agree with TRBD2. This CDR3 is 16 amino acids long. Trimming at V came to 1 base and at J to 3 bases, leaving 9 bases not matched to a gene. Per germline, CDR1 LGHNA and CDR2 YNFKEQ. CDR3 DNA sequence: TGTGCCAGCAGCCAAGCCCCGCTAGCGGAAATCTACGAGCAGTACTTC. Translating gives CASSQAPLAEIYEQYF.

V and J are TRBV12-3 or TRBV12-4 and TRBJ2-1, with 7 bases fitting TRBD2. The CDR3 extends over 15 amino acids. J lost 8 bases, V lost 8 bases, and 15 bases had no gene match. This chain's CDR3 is CASCPSGEGFDEQFF. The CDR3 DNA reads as TGTGCCAGCTGCCCTAGCGGAGAGGGGTTCGATGAGCAGTTCTTC.

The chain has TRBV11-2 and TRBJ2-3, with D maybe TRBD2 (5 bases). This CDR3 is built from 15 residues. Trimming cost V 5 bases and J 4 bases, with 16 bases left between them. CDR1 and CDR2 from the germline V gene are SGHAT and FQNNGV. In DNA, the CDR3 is TGTGCCAGCAGCCTCTACCTAGCAGGCGCAGATACGCAGTATTTT. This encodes CASSLYLAGADTQYF.

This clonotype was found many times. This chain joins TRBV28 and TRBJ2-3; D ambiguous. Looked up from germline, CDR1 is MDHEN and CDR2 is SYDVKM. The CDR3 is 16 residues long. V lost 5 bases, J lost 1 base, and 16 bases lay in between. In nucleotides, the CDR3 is TGTGCCAGCAGTCGGCCGGGCGTAACCCGCACAGATACGCAGTATTTT. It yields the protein CASSRPGVTRTDTQYF.

The CDR3 DNA reads as TGCAGTGCTAGTCCACGAGCGGGAGGTGATACGCAGTATTTT. It codes for CSASPRAGGDTQYF. The chain combines TRBV20-1 with TRBJ2-3; 9 bases are shared with TRBD2. The V gene end was trimmed by 3 bases and the J gene end by 6 bases; junction bases not matched to a gene: 7. Germline V gene data show CDR1 as DFQATT and CDR2 as SNEGSKA (reference sequence). The length of the CDR3 is 14 residues.

CDR3 residues: CASSLVSPGQGNTGELFF. The DNA of the CDR3 is TGTGCCAGCAGCTTAGTTAGTCCGGGACAGGGGAACACCGGGGAGCTGTTTTTT. This sequence joins TRBV7-8 and TRBJ2-2; 9 bases match TRBD1. With V trimmed by 1 base and J by 1 base, 7 bases remained unmatched. This CDR3 has 18 amino acids. Germline loops: CDR1 SGHVS, CDR2 FQNEAQ.

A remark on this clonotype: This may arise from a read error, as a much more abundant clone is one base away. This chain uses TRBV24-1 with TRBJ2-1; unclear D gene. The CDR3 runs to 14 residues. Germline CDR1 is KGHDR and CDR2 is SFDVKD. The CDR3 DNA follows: TGTGCCACCCCTAGTTCGGCAAACTACAATGAGCAGTGCTTC. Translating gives CATPSSANYNEQCF.

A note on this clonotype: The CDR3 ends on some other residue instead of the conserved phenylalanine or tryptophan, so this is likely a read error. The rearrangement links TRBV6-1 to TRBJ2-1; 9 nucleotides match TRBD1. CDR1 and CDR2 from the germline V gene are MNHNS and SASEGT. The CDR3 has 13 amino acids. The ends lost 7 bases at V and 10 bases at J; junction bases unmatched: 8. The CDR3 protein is CASKGTGFKEQFL. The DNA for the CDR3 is TGTGCCAGCAAAGGGACAGGGTTCAAGGAGCAGTTCTTA.

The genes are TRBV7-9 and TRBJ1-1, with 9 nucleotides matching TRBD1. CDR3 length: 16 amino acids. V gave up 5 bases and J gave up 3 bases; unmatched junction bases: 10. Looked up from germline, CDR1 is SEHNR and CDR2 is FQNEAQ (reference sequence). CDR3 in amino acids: CASSTGQGTMYTEAFF. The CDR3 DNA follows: TGTGCCAGCAGCACCGGACAGGGGACGATGTACACTGAAGCTTTCTTT.

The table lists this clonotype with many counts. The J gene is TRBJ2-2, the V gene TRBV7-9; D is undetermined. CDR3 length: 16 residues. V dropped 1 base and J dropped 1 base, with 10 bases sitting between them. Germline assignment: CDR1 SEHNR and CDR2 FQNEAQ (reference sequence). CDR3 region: CASSLGSGRNTGELFF. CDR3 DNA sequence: TGTGCCAGCAGCTTAGGATCAGGCCGGAACACCGGGGAGCTGTTTTTT.

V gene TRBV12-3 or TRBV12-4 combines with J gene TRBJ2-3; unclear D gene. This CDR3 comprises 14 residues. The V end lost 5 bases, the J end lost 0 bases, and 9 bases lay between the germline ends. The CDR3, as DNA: TGTGCCAGCAGTATGCTAACTAGCACAGATACGCAGTATTTT. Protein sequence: CASSMLTSTDTQYF.

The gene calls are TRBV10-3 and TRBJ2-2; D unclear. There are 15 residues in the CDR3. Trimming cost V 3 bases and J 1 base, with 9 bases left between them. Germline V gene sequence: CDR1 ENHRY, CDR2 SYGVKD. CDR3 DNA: TGTGCCATCAGTGAAGGGCGGAAGAACACCGGGGAGCTGTTTTTT. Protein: CAISEGRKNTGELFF.

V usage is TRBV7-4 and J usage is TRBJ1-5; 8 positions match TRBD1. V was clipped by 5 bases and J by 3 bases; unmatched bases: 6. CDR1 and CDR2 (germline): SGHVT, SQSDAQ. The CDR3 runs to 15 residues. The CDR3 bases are TGTGCCAGCAGCCCACAGGGGGGACCCAATCAGCCCCAGCATTTT. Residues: CASSPQGGPNQPQHF.

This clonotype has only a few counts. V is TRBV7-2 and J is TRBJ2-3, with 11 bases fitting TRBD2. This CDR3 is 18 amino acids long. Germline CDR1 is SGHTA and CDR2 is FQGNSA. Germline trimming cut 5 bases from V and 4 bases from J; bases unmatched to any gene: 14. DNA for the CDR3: TGTGCCAGCAGCCCCTACCCCAGGACTAGCGGGCACGCAGATACGCAGTATTTT. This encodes CASSPYPRTSGHADTQYF.

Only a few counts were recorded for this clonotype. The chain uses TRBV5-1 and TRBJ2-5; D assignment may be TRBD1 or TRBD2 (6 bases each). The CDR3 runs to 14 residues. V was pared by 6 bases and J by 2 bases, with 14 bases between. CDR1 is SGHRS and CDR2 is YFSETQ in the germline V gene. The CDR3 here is CASTFWGAQETQYF. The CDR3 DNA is TGCGCCAGCACGTTTTGGGGGGCACAAGAGACCCAGTACTTC. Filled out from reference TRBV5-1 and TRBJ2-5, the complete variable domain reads KAGVTQTPRYLIKTRGQQVTLSCSPISGHRSVSWYQQTPGQGLQFLFEYFSETQRNKGNFPGRFSGRQFSNSRSEMNVSTLELGDSALYLCASTFWGAQETQYFGPGTRLLVL.